A single T cell receptor (beta chain) is shown here with its context. The data stem from a study of blood T cell repertoires in COVID-19. Overall study: The United States, Italy and Spain provided the acute and convalescent COVID-19 samples. The cDNA or gDNA used as material had been derived from T cells, B-cell-depleted T cells, or PBMCs.

Original processing notes: Reference gene primer amplification yielded estimated nucleated cell counts. Using immunoSEQ multiplex PCR, the repertoire was profiled, and TCRdb retains in-frame clones only, with some absent. From that table come the V and J calls and clone size; the DNA was used to work out D and trimming. The sample contains under 200,000 clones, around 82% of which appear only once. Germline V gene data show CDR1 as MNHNY and CDR2 as SVGAGI (reference sequence). The CDR3 is made up of 14 amino acids. The V gene end was trimmed by 6 bases and the J gene end by 4 bases; junction bases not matched to a gene: 3.

Source material: peripheral blood. The source is a woman in her sixties or seventies who had recovered from COVID-19. This chain uses TRBV6-6 with TRBJ2-1; 10 positions match TRBD1. CDR3 in amino acids: CASSRQGAYNEQFF. CDR3 DNA: TGTGCCAGCAGCCGACAGGGGGCTTACAATGAGCAGTTCTTC.